One and the same sample provided the 26 T cell receptor beta chains below, sequenced in a study of T-cell memory formation after mild COVID-19. MiXCR, run by TCRdb on the 5' RACE reads, gives a single entry per CDR3 protein. The sample holds 300,000 to 350,000 distinct CDR3 sequences, 12% to 15% seen once. Sequenced: PBMCs or a T cell subset sorted from them (not recorded which). These receptors all come from a man aged 18 to 30 who had mild COVID-19 (a few samples of this study predate the infection). Cell type and time point are not known.

The V and J genes are TRBV4-3 and TRBJ2-3; 10 nucleotides agree with TRBD1. CDR3 size: 15 residues. V dropped 2 bases and J dropped 5; count of bases not matched to a gene: 4. The germline gives CDR1 LGHNA, CDR2 YSLEER. The CDR3 nucleotides are TGCGCCAGCAGCCAACGTGGACAGGGGGGAGATACGCAGTATTTT. It specifies CASSQRGQGGDTQYF.

V usage is TRBV7-2 and J usage is TRBJ2-1; D might be TRBD1 (6 bases). The CDR3 is made up of 16 amino acids. V dropped 1 base and J dropped 6 bases, with 16 bases sitting between them. Germline loops: CDR1 SGHTA, CDR2 FQGNSA. The CDR3 sequence is CASSLDRDTRINEQFF. The DNA of the CDR3 is TGTGCCAGCAGCTTAGATCGGGACACCCGAATCAATGAGCAGTTCTTC. The whole variable domain, remainder taken from reference TRBV7-2 and TRBJ2-1, is GAGVSQSPSNKVTEKGKDVELRCDPISGHTALYWYRQSLGQGLEFLIYFQGNSAPDKSGLPSDRFSAERTGGSVSTLTIQRTQQEDSAVYLCASSLDRDTRINEQFFGPGTRLTVL.

V gene TRBV5-1 combines with J gene TRBJ1-4; perhaps TRBD1 as D (6 bases). The germline CDR1 and CDR2 sequences are SGHRS and YFSETQ. V was pared by 2 bases and J by 7 bases, with 18 bases between. CDR3 length: 16 residues. CDR3 in amino acids: CASSLDPFTGTEKLFF. CDR3 nucleotide sequence: TGCGCCAGCAGCTTAGACCCTTTCACAGGGACTGAAAAACTGTTTTTT.

This clonotype was counted a few times. V and J are TRBV11-2 and TRBJ1-1, with D perhaps matching TRBD1 (5 bases). This CDR3 is built from 13 residues. V was shortened by 5 bases and J by 1 base, with 8 bases between the two germline ends. From germline, CDR1 is SGHAT and CDR2 FQNNGV. CDR3 sequence: CASSATENTEAFF. CDR3 nucleotides: TGTGCCAGCAGCGCGACAGAGAACACTGAAGCTTTCTTT.

J is TRBJ2-2 and V is TRBV5-1; D remains unclear. CDR1 SGHRS and CDR2 YFSETQ come from the germline V gene. V was shortened by 5 bases and J by 7 bases, with 9 bases between the two germline ends. The CDR3 is made up of 12 amino acids. The CDR3 coding sequence is TGCGCCAGCAGTAAGATAGTCGGGGAGCTGTTTTTT. Translated, it gives CASSKIVGELFF.

The sample holds a few counts of this clonotype. V gene TRBV7-3 combines with J gene TRBJ2-2; D remains ambiguous. The germline V gene has CDR1 SGHTA and CDR2 FQGTGA. The CDR3 spans 13 residues. V dropped 1 base and J dropped 7 bases, with 7 bases sitting between them. The CDR3: CASSLRWGGELFF. The CDR3, as DNA: TGTGCCAGCAGCTTAAGATGGGGCGGGGAGCTGTTTTTT.

This clonotype was observed at least ten times. This chain connects TRBV12-3 or TRBV12-4 to TRBJ1-5; D might be TRBD1 (5 bases). V was cut by 5 bases and J by 6 bases, with 11 bases left in between. This CDR3 spans 13 amino acids. CDR3 nucleotide sequence: TGTGCCAGCAGTGTGCTAGGGGTTCAGCCCCAGCATTTT. Protein product: CASSVLGVQPQHF.

This clonotype was seen a few times. The chain employs TRBV6-6 and TRBJ2-7, with unresolved D. Germline CDR1 and CDR2: MNHNY and SVGAGI (reference sequence). The length of the CDR3 is 14 residues. Between the trimmed V and J ends, which lost 3 bases and 3 bases, there was a span of 12 bases. The CDR3 sequence is CASSYIDGDYEQYF. The CDR3 DNA sequence: TGTGCCAGCAGTTATATCGACGGTGACTACGAGCAGTACTTC.

This clonotype has a handful of counts. The chain employs TRBV21-1 and TRBJ2-3. TRBV21-1 is designated a pseudogene. This CDR3 comprises 13 residues. CDR3 protein: CASSIETPDTQYF. CDR3 nucleotide sequence: TGTGCCAGCAGCATAGAGACACCAGATACGCAGTATTTT.

This rearrangement joins TRBV9 to TRBJ2-1; 8 nucleotides line up with TRBD1. The length of the CDR3 is 16 residues. CDR1 is SGDLS, CDR2 YYNGEE, per germline. V lost 3 bases to trimming and J lost 2 bases; unmatched junction nucleotides: 7. The CDR3 loop is CASSEYDRGPYNEQFF. CDR3 bases: TGTGCCAGCAGCGAATACGACAGGGGCCCCTACAATGAGCAGTTCTTC.

This chain uses TRBV6-2 or TRBV6-3 with TRBJ1-5; no clear D gene. CDR3 length equals 11 residues. Germline V gene data show CDR1 as MNHEY and CDR2 as SVGEGT. V dropped 7 bases and J dropped 6 bases, with 7 bases sitting between them. This CDR3 is CASTNGQPQHF. The CDR3 nucleotides are TGTGCCAGCACCAACGGTCAGCCCCAGCATTTT.

This chain links TRBV7-9 with TRBJ2-1; D unresolved. The germline gives CDR1 SEHNR, CDR2 FQNEAQ (reference sequence). The CDR3 is 13 residues long. Trimming removed 2 bases from V and 7 bases from J, with 9 bases in between. CDR3: CASSLSVRNEQFF. CDR3 nucleotides: TGTGCCAGCAGCTTAAGTGTTAGGAATGAGCAGTTCTTC.

This clonotype has just a few counts. The J gene is TRBJ1-5, the V gene TRBV20-1, with TRBD1 matching over 7 bases. V lost 2 bases to trimming and J lost 2 bases; unmatched junction nucleotides: 9. The CDR3 is 16 amino acids. Germline CDR1 DFQATT, CDR2 SNEGSKA (reference sequence). For the CDR3, the DNA is TGCAGTGCTAGAAGGGCTGACAGGGAGGGCAATCAGCCCCAGCATTTT. This translates into CSARRADREGNQPQHF.

This sequence joins TRBV27 and TRBJ2-5, with TRBD2 identical over 7 bases. Germline loops: CDR1 MNHEY, CDR2 SMNVEV (reference sequence). The CDR3 extends over 19 amino acids. The trim removed 8 bases at V and 5 bases at J, leaving 26 bases unmatched. The CDR3 nucleotides are TGTGCCAGCGGAACCGGAATCGGCCAAGCGGCCGGGGGGTGGGAGACCCAGTACTTC. Amino acid sequence: CASGTGIGQAAGGWETQYF.

This clonotype showed up just a few times. The CDR3 DNA sequence: TGTGCCAGCAGTTTAGAAGTTTCGGTCCAAGAGACCCAGTACTTC. Protein product: CASSLEVSVQETQYF. The chain has TRBV12-3 or TRBV12-4 and TRBJ2-5; D call uncertain. Trimming left V 1 base short and J 1 base short, with 10 bases between. The CDR3 is 15 amino acids.

There are a few counts of this clonotype. At one end, the junction sequence differs from germline, possibly due to a read error. The chain carries TRBV18 and TRBJ2-1; TRBD1 agrees at 8 bases. The V gene's germline CDR1 is KGHSH and CDR2 LQKENI. The CDR3 sequence is 12 residues long. The CDR3 spells CASSPSGDRMIF. CDR3 nucleotide sequence: TGTGCCAGCTCACCAAGTGGGGACAGGATGATCTTC.

This clonotype was counted only a few times. The chain uses TRBV7-9 and TRBJ2-6, with a tentative D call TRBD1 (5 bases). The CDR3 is 16 residues long. Germline values: CDR1 SEHNR, CDR2 FQNEAQ (reference sequence). V lost 4 bases to trimming and J lost 0 bases, with 10 bases between them. The CDR3 reads CASSSGQTSGANVLTF. DNA of the CDR3: TGTGCCAGCAGCTCAGGACAAACCTCTGGGGCCAACGTCCTGACTTTC.

The chain links TRBV9 to TRBJ2-4, with TRBD1 matching over 10 bases. Trimming cost V 2 bases and J 2 bases; bases outside gene matches: 4. The CDR3 is made up of 16 amino acids. CDR1 and CDR2 from the germline V gene are SGDLS and YYNGEE. Here the CDR3 reads CASSVGTGATKNIQYF. The CDR3, as DNA: TGTGCCAGCAGCGTCGGGACAGGGGCTACCAAAAACATTCAGTACTTC.

In this sample, this clonotype turned up a few times. In nucleotides, the CDR3 is TGCAGCGTCCCCGGACTAGCGGGGGCCTCCACAGATACGCAGTATTTT. As protein: CSVPGLAGASTDTQYF. The rearrangement uses TRBV29-1 and TRBJ2-3; 13 positions agree with TRBD2. CDR3 length equals 16 residues. Unmatched junction bases numbered 8, after V lost 6 bases and J lost 2 bases. CDR1 and CDR2 (germline): SQVTM, ANQGSEA.

V and J are TRBV12-3 or TRBV12-4 and TRBJ2-7; D possibly corresponds to TRBD2 (5 bases). This CDR3 region has 13 residues. The V end lost 5 bases, the J end lost 4 bases, and 12 bases lay between the germline ends. CDR3 in amino acids: CASSPPPGYEQYF. The DNA for the CDR3 is TGTGCCAGCAGTCCCCCTCCGGGATACGAGCAGTACTTC.

This clonotype has at least ten counts. This chain joins TRBV4-1 and TRBJ2-6, with 7 bases lining up with TRBD1. The germline V gene encodes CDR1 MGHRA and CDR2 YSYEKL. The junction had 12 bases not matched to a gene; V was cut back by 4 bases and J by 0 bases. The CDR3 runs 19 residues. The CDR3 nucleotides read TGCGCCAGCAGCCTATCCCCGGGACAGTTTACCTCTGGGGCCAACGTCCTGACTTTC. The encoded protein is CASSLSPGQFTSGANVLTF.

This clonotype was observed once. The CDR3 region is CASSLGSAYEQYV. The CDR3 nucleotides are TGTGCCAGCAGTCTTGGAAGTGCCTACGAGCAGTACGTC. This chain uses TRBV27 with TRBJ2-7; D unresolved. Germline V CDR1 and CDR2: MNHEY, SMNVEV (reference sequence). V lost 5 bases and J lost 2, with 10 bases in between. The CDR3 extends over 13 amino acids.

This chain links TRBV4-3 with TRBJ2-7; no clear D gene. The CDR3 runs to 15 residues. CDR1 is LGHNA and CDR2 is YSLEER in the germline V gene. V was clipped by 2 bases and J by 2 bases, with 13 bases between them. The CDR3 spells CASSQLAGVAYEQYV. DNA of the CDR3: TGCGCCAGCAGCCAACTTGCTGGGGTCGCCTACGAGCAGTACGTC.

This clonotype was seen a few times. DNA of the CDR3: TGTGCCAGCTCGAAGGGGGGGACAGCTTCCTACGAGCAGTACTTC. The encoded protein is CASSKGGTASYEQYF. This rearrangement joins TRBV6-1 to TRBJ2-7; TRBD1 or TRBD2 may be the D gene (7 bases each). The CDR3 covers 15 residues. The germline CDR1 and CDR2 sequences are MNHNS and SASEGT. V dropped 8 bases and J dropped 1 base, with 18 bases sitting between them.

This clonotype has just a few counts. This sequence joins TRBV7-2 and TRBJ2-7, with TRBD2 matching over 8 bases. V gave up 5 bases and J gave up 7 bases; unmatched junction bases: 13. CDR1 is SGHTA, CDR2 FQGNSA, per germline. CDR3 length: 15 residues. DNA of the CDR3: TGTGCCAGCAGCGTTCAGGCCGGGGGGGCGAGGGAGCAGTACGTC. The encoded protein is CASSVQAGGAREQYV.

This clonotype showed up just a few times. V gene TRBV12-3 or TRBV12-4 combines with J gene TRBJ2-7, with TRBD1 matching 7 bases. V trimming: 3 bases; J trimming: 5 bases; junction bases outside the gene matches: 4. The CDR3 is 13 residues long. The CDR3 loop reads CASSFLGTDEQYV. For the CDR3, the DNA is TGTGCCAGCAGTTTCCTAGGGACAGACGAGCAGTACGTC.